Listed below are T cell receptor beta chains from one sample, sequenced in a study of blood T cell repertoires in COVID-19. Measured with immunoSEQ multiplex PCR; TCRdb has only the in-frame clones, and not every one. The sample comprises some 74,000 clones, approximately 80% of which are singletons, and more than 4.5% rests with the top ten. Sequencing was done on a sample of peripheral blood. These receptors all come from a woman older than 75 with active or convalescent COVID-19. The CDR3 runs from the conserved cysteine through the conserved F or W.

V	CDR3
TRBV28	CASSSHDTEKLFF
TRBV7-6	CASSLGLAYEQYF
TRBV6-2/TRBV6-3	CASSYYSYEQFF
TRBV28	CASSYRAGFGYGYTF
TRBV12-2	CASRFARTEAFF
TRBV4-2	CASSQPGQIYEQYF
TRBV27	CASSLYPGPYGYTF
TRBV6-6	CASSRDRGGETQYF
TRBV10-3	CAINHQGQYGYTF
TRBV28	CASSSYTRDRGYGYTF
TRBV19	CASSIRDAGNTIYF
TRBV3-1/TRBV3-2	CASSPGWGATNEKLFF
TRBV30	CAWSVPRWTATNEKLFF
TRBV6-5	CASSYKTGFYGYTF
TRBV29-1	CSVHDTEAFF
TRBV11-2	CASSLGWAHPLATNEKLFF
TRBV24-1	CATSDSAWTGFRNEQFF
TRBV5-1	CASSLVLNTGELFF
TRBV7-8	CASSLSRELFF
TRBV2	CASRGGTYNEQFF
TRBV5-1	CASSLPRGGAMDSYNEQFF
TRBV7-2	CASSRPGTSVKETQYF
TRBV7-9	CASSFAGAGANVLTF
TRBV12-5	CASAASGANVLTF
TRBV27	CASSFVGGSYEQYF
TRBV5-1	CASSLSDSGNQPQHF
TRBV30	CAWGTVYSNQPQHF
TRBV5-1	CASSLGPQGADTQYF
TRBV29-1	CSVGQGSDEAFF
TRBV3-1/TRBV3-2	CATLGDPDTEAFF
TRBV18	CASSPFRSYEQYF
TRBV7-9	CASSLGTANTEAFF
TRBV18	CASSTNRDTVNTF
TRBV19	CASSQGLGTEAFF
TRBV29-1	CSASSGVSGNTIYF
TRBV28	CASDGGRVRETQYF
TRBV6-6	CASSPLSYEGLRQPQHF
TRBV28	CATDRDNYGYTF
TRBV7-6	CASSPGGQPMDTQYF
TRBV6-2/TRBV6-3	CASSYAGGQGQPQHF
TRBV6-2/TRBV6-3	CASSSTYEQYF
TRBV29-1	CSVNRASTNEKLFF
TRBV30	CAWAGDVGGYTF
TRBV9	CASSLLAGGPGETQYF
TRBV4-1	CASSPTGTGGGEQYF
TRBV19	CASSIAGRGYEQYF
TRBV5-1	CASSFGTVNTEAFF
TRBV11-2	CASSTPRRAYEQYF
TRBV7-9	CASSLASGIPTDTQYF
TRBV7-3	CASSPRGSGGPANEQFF
TRBV9	CASSTRTGESTEAFF
TRBV6-5	CASSPELGLAGTQYF
TRBV19	CASSIDRGLVTEQYF